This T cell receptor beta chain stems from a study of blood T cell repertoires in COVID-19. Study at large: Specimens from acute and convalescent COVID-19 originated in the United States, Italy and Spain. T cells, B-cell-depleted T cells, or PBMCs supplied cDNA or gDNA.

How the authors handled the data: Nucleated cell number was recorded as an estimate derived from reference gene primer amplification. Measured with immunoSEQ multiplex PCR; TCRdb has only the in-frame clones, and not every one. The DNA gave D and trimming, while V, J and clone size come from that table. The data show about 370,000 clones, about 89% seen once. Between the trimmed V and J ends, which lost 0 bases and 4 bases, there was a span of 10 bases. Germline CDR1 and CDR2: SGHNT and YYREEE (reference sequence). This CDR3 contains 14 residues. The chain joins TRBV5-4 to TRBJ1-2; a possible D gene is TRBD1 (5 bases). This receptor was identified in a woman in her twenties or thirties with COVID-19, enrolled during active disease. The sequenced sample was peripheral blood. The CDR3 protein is CASSLGQGFYGYTF. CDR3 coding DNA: TGTGCCAGCAGCTTGGGTCAGGGTTTCTATGGCTACACCTTC.